Presented here are 32 T cell receptor beta chains from one specimen sequenced in a study of OX40 agonist ivuxolimab in advanced cancers. Sequencing used immunoSEQ multiplex PCR; TCRdb keeps in-frame clones, though not all of them. The sample contains roughly 23,000 clones, roughly 79% of which appear only once. The source was CD4+ or CD8+ T cells sorted from blood, collected in a trial of the OX40 agonist ivuxolimab. These receptors were collected from an adult with an advanced solid tumor such as melanoma, head and neck, liver or kidney cancer.

The chain has TRBV10-1 and TRBJ2-1; 7 positions match TRBD2. Germline CDR1 WNHNN, CDR2 SYGVQD (reference sequence). Trimming removed 7 bases from V and 8 bases from J; junction bases left unmatched: 8. The CDR3 is made up of 13 amino acids. The CDR3 DNA reads TGCGCCAGCATTACTAGCGATCCGGATGAGCAGTTCTTC. Translating it yields CASITSDPDEQFF.

The genes are TRBV5-1 and TRBJ2-5, with D tentatively TRBD2 (7 bases). This CDR3 spans 16 amino acids. V was shortened by 4 bases and J by 2 bases, with 18 bases between the two germline ends. CDR1 is SGHRS and CDR2 is YFSETQ in the germline V gene. The CDR3 region has the DNA TGCGCCAGCAGCCGCCGGGGGGCGGGAGTTCAAGAGACCCAGTACTTC. Encoded protein: CASSRRGAGVQETQYF.

This chain connects TRBV5-6 to TRBJ2-5; unclear D gene. CDR3 size: 13 residues. Germline CDR1 SGHDT, CDR2 YYEEEE. Trimming left V 0 bases short and J 2 bases short, with 5 bases between. The CDR3 sequence: CASSLGLQETQYF. The CDR3 region has the DNA TGTGCCAGCAGCTTGGGACTTCAAGAGACCCAGTACTTC.

The chain recombines TRBV5-5 with TRBJ2-7; D is uncertain. The germline CDR1 and CDR2 sequences are SGHKS and YYEKEE (reference sequence). Trimming left V 2 bases short and J 5 bases short, with 23 bases between. The CDR3 length is 17 residues. CDR3 in amino acids: CASSFRGSAASTHEQYF. In DNA, the CDR3 is TGTGCCAGCAGCTTCCGAGGCAGTGCGGCATCCACCCACGAGCAGTACTTC.

V and J are TRBV27 and TRBJ2-7; 10 bases agree with TRBD2. Germline-derived CDR1 and CDR2 are MNHEY and SMNVEV (reference sequence). This CDR3 is built from 15 residues. The V gene end was trimmed by 5 bases and the J gene end by 5 bases; junction bases not matched to a gene: 9. This chain's CDR3 is CASSKFGTSDHEQYF. CDR3 in DNA: TGTGCCAGCAGTAAATTCGGGACTAGCGACCACGAGCAGTACTTC.

The rearrangement uses TRBV2 and TRBJ2-1, with 15 bases matching TRBD2. This CDR3 is built from 14 residues. CDR1 is SNHLY, CDR2 FYNNEI, per germline. V lost 8 bases to trimming and J lost 10 bases; unmatched junction nucleotides: 6. Written as DNA, the CDR3 is TGTGCCAGCGGACTAGCGGGAGGGCTTGGAGAGCAGTTCTTC. Amino acid sequence: CASGLAGGLGEQFF.

The genes are TRBV4-3 and TRBJ2-3, with 7 bases lining up with TRBD2. Looked up from germline, CDR1 is LGHNA and CDR2 is YSLEER. The CDR3 is 16 residues long. With V trimmed by 5 bases and J by 0 bases, 8 bases remained unmatched. CDR3 amino acids: CASSYRLAASTDTQYF. CDR3 in DNA: TGCGCCAGCAGCTACAGACTAGCTGCTAGCACAGATACGCAGTATTTT.

The chain combines TRBV29-1 with TRBJ1-6; D might be TRBD1 (6 bases). Germline CDR1 SQVTM, CDR2 ANQGSEA. The germline V and J ends were trimmed by 4 bases and 7 bases, with 14 bases remaining between them. This CDR3 region has 14 residues. DNA for the CDR3: TGCAGCGTTGGGGACCTAGGGGGGAATTCACCCCTCCACTTT. Protein: CSVGDLGGNSPLHF.

The chain combines TRBV6-1 with TRBJ1-2, with no clear D. CDR1 is MNHNS and CDR2 is SASEGT in the germline V gene. The CDR3 spans 13 residues. V was cut by 3 bases and J by 7 bases, with 12 bases left in between. The CDR3 reads CASSEETSSGYTF. CDR3 in DNA: TGTGCCAGCAGTGAGGAGACCTCGAGTGGCTACACCTTC.

This chain links TRBV30 with TRBJ2-7, with 8 nucleotides matching TRBD1. This CDR3 contains 13 residues. V was pared by 5 bases and J by 6 bases, with 9 bases of the junction left unmatched. Germline V gene data show CDR1 as GTSNPN and CDR2 as SVGIG (reference sequence). This CDR3 reads CAWSVQGAGEQYF. DNA for the CDR3: TGTGCCTGGTCTGTCCAGGGGGCGGGCGAGCAGTACTTC.

V gene TRBV30 combines with J gene TRBJ2-2; D is uncertain. Germline values: CDR1 GTSNPN, CDR2 SVGIG (reference sequence). Trimming took 0 bases from V and 1 from J, leaving 3 bases between them. The CDR3 loop spans 13 amino acids. The CDR3 nucleotides read TGTGCCTGGAGTGTCCTGAACACCGGGGAGCTGTTTTTT. Translation gives CAWSVLNTGELFF.

V and J are TRBV30 and TRBJ2-7, with a possible D match to TRBD1 (6 bases). Trimming cost V 4 bases and J 2 bases, with 18 bases left between them. The CDR3 covers 15 residues. CDR1 is GTSNPN and CDR2 is SVGIG in the germline V gene (reference sequence). Here the CDR3 DNA reads TGTGCCTGGAAACGTGCAGGGGTTTTCGCCTACGAGCAGTACTTC. Protein sequence: CAWKRAGVFAYEQYF.

The chain employs TRBV7-2 and TRBJ2-1, with TRBD1 matching 7 bases. This CDR3 spans 13 amino acids. Germline assignment: CDR1 SGHTA and CDR2 FQGNSA. V lost 5 bases, J lost 10 bases, and 8 bases stayed unmatched. CDR3 coding DNA: TGTGCCAGCAGCCTCACAGGGGTGAGGGAGCAGTTCTTC. The encoded protein is CASSLTGVREQFF.

This clone was picked up one time. CDR3 in DNA: TGTGCCAGTAGTATATTCGAGACGGGCGGTCAGCCCCAGCATTTT. This encodes CASSIFETGGQPQHF. The chain has TRBV19 and TRBJ1-5; D gene unclear. The CDR3 has 15 residues. V lost 2 bases and J 6 bases, leaving 14 bases between the germline ends. CDR1 and CDR2 (germline): LNHDA, SQIVND (reference sequence).

The genes are TRBV15 and TRBJ1-2; 7 positions agree with TRBD1. V lost 0 bases to trimming and J lost 2 bases; unmatched junction nucleotides: 9. This CDR3 is 17 amino acids long. Germline lookup yields CDR1 LNHNV and CDR2 YYDKDF (reference sequence). CDR3 region: CATSRDDRALSNYGYTF. CDR3 nucleotide sequence: TGTGCCACCAGCAGAGATGACAGGGCCCTTTCCAACTATGGCTACACCTTC.

This clone was seen a handful of times. The rearrangement links TRBV7-2 to TRBJ1-2, with D unresolved. The V end lost 2 bases, the J end lost 9 bases, and 7 bases lay between the germline ends. Germline CDR1 is SGHTA and CDR2 is FQGNSA. The CDR3 has 11 amino acids. Here the CDR3 DNA reads TGTGCCAGCAGCTTAATAAACCGCTACACCTTC. As protein: CASSLINRYTF.

The V gene is TRBV6-6, the J gene TRBJ2-7; D call uncertain. The CDR3 loop spans 14 amino acids. The V end was cut by 5 bases, the J end by 0 bases, with 11 bases between. Germline CDR1 and CDR2: MNHNY and SVGAGI (reference sequence). The chain's CDR3 is CASSHGTSSYEQYF. The CDR3 nucleotides are TGTGCCAGCAGTCACGGTACCAGCTCCTACGAGCAGTACTTC.

This clone was seen only a few times. V usage is TRBV28 and J usage is TRBJ1-2; the D gene is possibly TRBD1 (5 bases). Germline V gene lookup returns CDR1 MDHEN and CDR2 SYDVKM. This CDR3 spans 15 amino acids. V was pared by 2 bases and J by 5 bases, with 15 bases between. CDR3: CASSLPPQQAYGYTF. DNA of the CDR3: TGTGCCAGCAGTTTACCCCCGCAACAGGCTTATGGCTACACCTTC.

The genes are TRBV7-3 and TRBJ2-1; 7 bases line up with TRBD2. Trimming cost V 1 base and J 9 bases; bases outside gene matches: 3. Germline V gives CDR1 SGHTA, CDR2 FQGTGA. This CDR3 spans 13 amino acids. In DNA form, the CDR3 reads TGTGCCAGCAGCTTAATCTCTAGCGGTGAGCAGTTCTTC. Amino acid sequence: CASSLISSGEQFF.

This sequence joins TRBV30 and TRBJ1-1; possibly TRBD1 for D (6 bases). V was cut by 1 base and J by 1 base, with 13 bases left in between. Germline V gene sequence: CDR1 GTSNPN, CDR2 SVGIG (reference sequence). The CDR3 contains 15 residues. The CDR3 coding sequence is TGTGCCTGGAGTGCGACAGGAGGATGGAACACTGAAGCTTTCTTT. This gives the protein CAWSATGGWNTEAFF. Full variable domain (outside the CDR3, taken from reference TRBV30 and TRBJ1-1): SQTIHQWPATLVQPVGSPLSLECTVEGTSNPNLYWYRQAAGRGLQLLFYSVGIGQISSEVPQNLSASRPQDRQFILSSKKLLLSDSGFYLCAWSATGGWNTEAFFGQGTRLTVV.

This chain uses TRBV5-1 with TRBJ1-2; 9 bases align to TRBD1. CDR1 and CDR2 from the germline V gene are SGHRS and YFSETQ. J lost 2 bases, V lost 4 bases, and 3 bases had no gene match. The CDR3 runs 14 residues. CDR3 sequence reads: CASSPDRGNYGYTF. The CDR3 DNA reads TGCGCCAGCAGCCCAGACAGGGGGAACTATGGCTACACCTTC.

As for this clone: One end of the junction is discordant with germline, which a read error may explain. The CDR3 spells CASSLDGRQNTEAFF. The CDR3 nucleotides are TGTGCCAGCAGCCTAGACGGCAGGCAGAACACTGAAGCTTTCTTT. The rearrangement joins TRBV11-3 to TRBJ1-1, with no clear D. The CDR3 spans 15 residues. The germline CDR1 and CDR2 sequences are SGHNT and YENEEA.

This chain joins TRBV4-3 and TRBJ1-1, with 7 positions matching TRBD1. Per the germline V gene, CDR1 is LGHNA and CDR2 is YSLEER. The CDR3 extends over 17 amino acids. V was clipped by 0 bases and J by 6 bases; unmatched bases: 13. This CDR3 reads CASSQETGARLGAEAFF. The CDR3 coding sequence is TGCGCCAGCAGCCAAGAAACAGGGGCCCGGTTGGGCGCTGAAGCTTTCTTT.

This clone has more than one count but fewer than ten. The V gene is TRBV15, the J gene TRBJ2-7; no clear D gene. Trimming removed 4 bases from V and 7 bases from J, with 14 bases in between. The CDR3 spans 13 residues. Germline V lookup: CDR1 LNHNV, CDR2 YYDKDF (reference sequence). The CDR3 DNA reads as TGTGCCACCAGCAATTTCGGCGGTTATGAGCAGTACTTC. This sequence encodes CATSNFGGYEQYF. The variable domain in full, completed from reference TRBV15 and TRBJ2-7, reads DAMVIQNPRYQVTQFGKPVTLSCSQTLNHNVMYWYQQKSSQAPKLLFHYYDKDFNNEADTPDNFQSRRPNTSFCFLDIRSPGLGDTAMYLCATSNFGGYEQYFGPGTRLTVT.

This chain connects TRBV10-1 to TRBJ2-7; tentatively, D is TRBD1 (5 bases). The V end lost 0 bases, the J end lost 5 bases, and 11 bases lay between the germline ends. The germline V gene encodes CDR1 WNHNN and CDR2 SYGVQD (reference sequence). The CDR3 is 14 residues long. In DNA form, the CDR3 reads TGCGCCAGCAGTGAGTCCTGGACAACTCACGAGCAGTACTTC. The encoded protein is CASSESWTTHEQYF.

This chain connects TRBV14 to TRBJ2-3, with 9 bases lining up with TRBD2. Trimming took 0 bases from V and 0 from J; bases not matched to a gene: 4. Germline CDR1 SGHDN, CDR2 FVKESK. This CDR3 region has 17 residues. The CDR3 sequence: CASSQDRGLASTDTQYF. In DNA, the CDR3 is TGTGCCAGCAGCCAAGATCGGGGACTAGCTAGCACAGATACGCAGTATTTT.

This clone was picked up one time. This chain links TRBV14 with TRBJ1-1; D might be TRBD1 (5 bases). The CDR3 spans 16 residues. V dropped 0 bases and J dropped 1 base, with 12 bases sitting between them. Germline loops: CDR1 SGHDN, CDR2 FVKESK. CDR3 protein: CASSQDPGQGNTEAFF. In DNA form, the CDR3 reads TGTGCCAGCAGCCAAGATCCCGGGCAGGGGAACACTGAAGCTTTCTTT.

CDR3 protein: CASSFITGQLNEKLFF. CDR3 DNA sequence: TGTGCCAGCAGCTTTATAACGGGACAGCTTAATGAAAAACTGTTTTTT. This rearrangement joins TRBV7-8 to TRBJ1-4; 7 bases are a match to TRBD1. Germline assignment: CDR1 SGHVS and CDR2 FQNEAQ. J was trimmed by 4 bases and V by 3 bases; bases with no gene match: 8. This CDR3 is built from 16 residues.

The chain combines TRBV30 with TRBJ1-3; 7 bases are shared with TRBD1. The V and J ends lost 1 base and 4 bases, in that order; junction bases with no gene match: 7. CDR1 is GTSNPN, CDR2 SVGIG, per germline (reference sequence). This CDR3 spans 15 amino acids. CDR3 sequence: CAWSDKPGGGNTIYF. For the CDR3, the DNA is TGTGCCTGGAGTGACAAACCAGGGGGAGGAAACACCATATATTTT. The full variable domain, its missing parts supplied by reference TRBV30 and TRBJ1-3, is SQTIHQWPATLVQPVGSPLSLECTVEGTSNPNLYWYRQAAGRGLQLLFYSVGIGQISSEVPQNLSASRPQDRQFILSSKKLLLSDSGFYLCAWSDKPGGGNTIYFGEGSWLTVV.

A few counts support this clone. The gene calls are TRBV11-3 and TRBJ2-3; tentative D call: TRBD2 (5 bases). CDR3 length equals 12 residues. The V gene lost 5 bases and the J gene lost 4 bases, with 7 bases spanning the gap. Per the germline V gene, CDR1 is SGHNT and CDR2 is YENEEA. The CDR3 here is CASSPGADTQYF. The CDR3 DNA follows: TGTGCCAGCAGCCCCGGGGCAGATACGCAGTATTTT.

The chain combines TRBV29-1 with TRBJ1-2; TRBD1 aligns across 8 bases. The CDR3 has 13 amino acids. Germline CDR1 and CDR2: SQVTM and ANQGSEA. The V gene end was trimmed by 0 bases and the J gene end by 8 bases; junction bases not matched to a gene: 5. The chain's CDR3 is CSVEDGQGGGYTF. The CDR3 DNA is TGCAGCGTTGAAGATGGACAGGGTGGAGGCTACACCTTC.

The chain employs TRBV9 and TRBJ2-7; 7 bases agree with TRBD1. Germline CDR1 reads SGDLS; CDR2 reads YYNGEE. V gave up 0 bases and J gave up 2 bases; unmatched junction bases: 5. The CDR3 totals 15 residues. The CDR3 bases are TGTGCCAGCAGCGTAGGAGGGGGCAGAGCCTACGAGCAGTACTTC. Translating it yields CASSVGGGRAYEQYF. Combining the CDR3 with reference TRBV9 and TRBJ2-7 gives the whole variable domain DSGVTQTPKHLITATGQRVTLRCSPRSGDLSVYWYQQSLDQGLQFLIQYYNGEERAKGNILERFSAQQFPDLHSELNLSSLELGDSALYFCASSVGGGRAYEQYFGPGTRLTVT.